This TCR beta chain derives from a study of OX40 agonist ivuxolimab in advanced cancers. With respect to the entire study: The costimulatory receptor OX40 (CD134) was targeted by ivuxolimab, a fully human IgG2 agonistic monoclonal antibody. The paper reports the monotherapy dose-escalation portion (N of about 54 patients) of the phase I ivuxolimab trial. In the dose-escalation cohort, 75% to 90% of patients were male, and the mean age was approximately 60 years with a range of about 20 to 80. Three dose-escalation patients achieved partial responses, one with hepatocellular carcinoma and two with cutaneous melanoma. Intravenous ivuxolimab was administered to patients every 2 weeks at six dose levels: 0.01, 0.1, 0.3, 1.5, 3 and 10 mg/kg. Among the 50 to 55 dose-escalation patients, some 20 had hepatocellular carcinoma, about 15 melanoma, 9 renal cell carcinoma and 9 head and neck cancer. Peripheral TCRbeta sequencing was intended to test whether TCR sequence diversity was altered and clonal T-cell expansion was caused by ivuxolimab. Prior anti-PD-1, anti-PD-L1 or anti-CTLA-4 therapy was permitted, and checkpoint inhibitors had been received by approximately 39% of dose-escalation patients.

Points the paper makes about the study in general: Low levels of normalized T-cell clonal expansion were also seen in some patients who did not respond. After ivuxolimab, CD8+ T cells had more expanded clones than CD4+ T cells on average. In the 0.1-3.0 mg/kg groups, partial responders had among the lowest normalized peripheral clonal expansion, particularly in CD8+ T cells. Which antigens the clonally expanded peripheral T cells were specific for was not determined. At doses from 0.1 to 3.0 mg/kg, clonal expansion was seen in both CD4+ and CD8+ blood T cells between baseline and week 6.

A remark on this clone: The antigen it binds to is not known. No qualities accompany the bases; no much larger clone lies one base away.

Reading the germline V gene gives CDR1 SGHTA and CDR2 FQGNSA. The junction shows trimming of 3 bases on V and 4 bases on J, plus 16 bases between the germline ends. The cysteine opens and the phenylalanine closes a CDR3 of 16 amino acids. Here the CDR3 DNA is all that survives: 48 bases in frame from base 1. The trial excluded patients who had a history of autoimmune disease or who were on systemic immunosuppression. Peripheral blood for TCR sequencing was collected from all dose cohorts at baseline, on cycle 4 day 1, and on cycle 7 day 1. The samples were taken from a phase I, first-in-human, multicenter, open-label dose-escalation trial of ivuxolimab. Adults with locally advanced or metastatic head and neck squamous cell, hepatocellular, melanoma or renal cell carcinoma were enrolled in the trial. CD4+ and CD8+ T cells were sorted separately from peripheral blood before TCR sequencing. For sequencing of the TCRbeta CDR3 region, genomic DNA was extracted from the sorted cells. The immunoSEQ Assay was used for sequencing of TCRbeta CDR3 regions. The source is immuneACCESS, and TCRdb retained only in-frame sequences with V and J called. Part of the clones is not carried over; for the studies checked, unresolved V genes explain less than half of this, and the remainder is unexplained. Across this sample there are around 58,000 clones, with more than 75% seen only once. The ten largest make up about 13% of the sample.

The sequence links TRBV7-2 to TRBJ2-1; TRBD1 is possibly the D segment (6 matching bases). The source of this sequence is an adult with an advanced solid tumor such as melanoma, head and neck, liver or kidney cancer. Sequencing used CD4+ or CD8+ T cells sorted from blood, obtained in a trial of the OX40 agonist ivuxolimab. The CDR3 reads CASSFDGGHTYNEQFF. The sequence in DNA is TGTGCCAGCAGCTTTGATGGGGGACACACTTACAATGAGCAGTTCTTC.